The 30 T cell receptor beta chains below all came from one sample that was sequenced in a study of shared clonotypes between healthy human individuals (dated by TCRdb to the early 2020s). The library was obtained by the immunoSEQ multiplex PCR assay. This immuneACCESS table, as held by TCRdb, lists in-frame sequences with V and J called but not all clones. Of the missing ones, under half trace to an unresolved V gene in checked studies; the others have no known cause. A total of about 590,000 clones appear in this sample, around 95% of them only once. The ten biggest clones cover 0.11% of the sample. CD8 naive samples consisted of CD45RO-negative cells that were positively selected for CCR7, yielding a CD45RA+CCR7+ population without TemRA cells. The sequencing input was naive CD8+ T cells sorted from blood. Taken with the paper, the label for cell subset or site translates to: CD45RA+CCR7+. The receptors were sampled from a woman aged 25 to 39 in good health.

This rearrangement joins TRBV2 to TRBJ2-1; D gene uncertain. V was pared by 5 bases and J by 6 bases, with 14 bases between. The germline V gene has CDR1 SNHLY and CDR2 FYNNEI. This CDR3 spans 14 amino acids. The CDR3 reads CASSNYVGSNEQFF. The CDR3, as DNA: TGTGCCAGCAGTAATTACGTAGGTAGCAATGAGCAGTTCTTC.

V usage is TRBV7-9 and J usage is TRBJ2-7; 7 bases are a match to TRBD2. The germline V gene has CDR1 SEHNR and CDR2 FQNEAQ (reference sequence). Unmatched junction bases numbered 3, after V lost 1 base and J lost 0 bases. The CDR3 consists of 15 residues. CDR3 coding DNA: TGTGCCAGCAGCTTAGTCGGCGGGAGCTCCTACGAGCAGTACTTC. Its translation is CASSLVGGSSYEQYF.

The chain links TRBV27 to TRBJ2-1; D remains ambiguous. The CDR3 is 13 residues long. Trimming removed 6 bases from V and 4 bases from J, with 10 bases in between. The germline V gene has CDR1 MNHEY and CDR2 SMNVEV (reference sequence). The CDR3 DNA reads as TGTGCCAGCAGCCAATCAGAGTACAATGAGCAGTTCTTC. The encoded protein is CASSQSEYNEQFF.

The rearrangement links TRBV7-3 to TRBJ2-7; D is undetermined. V lost 2 bases and J 3 bases, leaving 8 bases between the germline ends. Per the germline V gene, CDR1 is SGHTA and CDR2 is FQGTGA. The CDR3 runs to 13 residues. CDR3 loop: CASSLGPSYEQYF. In DNA form, the CDR3 reads TGTGCCAGCAGCTTAGGTCCTAGCTACGAGCAGTACTTC.

This sequence joins TRBV2 and TRBJ2-2; TRBD1 matches 9 bases. CDR3 length: 16 amino acids. The V segment lost 8 bases and the J segment 4 bases; nucleotides outside the gene matches: 11. CDR1 is SNHLY, CDR2 FYNNEI, per germline. For the CDR3, the DNA is TGTGCCAGCGAGCCGGGACAGGGTGTCGTCACCGGGGAGCTGTTTTTT. Amino acid sequence: CASEPGQGVVTGELFF.

The gene calls are TRBV28 and TRBJ1-3; possibly TRBD1 for D (6 bases). Germline V CDR1 and CDR2: MDHEN, SYDVKM. The CDR3 is 15 residues long. The ends were cut back, 1 base at V and 2 bases at J, with 9 bases in the middle. The CDR3 protein is CASSLFAGAGNTIYF. The CDR3 region has the DNA TGTGCCAGCAGTTTATTTGCAGGGGCTGGAAACACCATATATTTT.

This clone was counted once. CDR3 region: CSVTGGGDTGELFF. CDR3 coding DNA: TGCAGCGTAACGGGGGGAGGGGACACCGGGGAGCTGTTTTTT. This chain joins TRBV29-1 and TRBJ2-2; the match to TRBD2 covers 7 bases. The CDR3 totals 14 residues. Trimming removed 6 bases from V and 3 bases from J; junction bases left unmatched: 7. Germline CDR1 SQVTM, CDR2 ANQGSEA.

This chain links TRBV6-1 with TRBJ2-7; a possible D gene is TRBD2 (5 bases). Trimming left V 6 bases short and J 0 bases short, with 6 bases between. The CDR3 totals 12 residues. In germline, CDR1 is MNHNS, CDR2 SASEGT. The CDR3 is CASRSGSYEQYF. CDR3 DNA sequence: TGTGCCAGCAGAAGCGGCTCCTACGAGCAGTACTTC.

As concerns this clone: Other DNA sequences within the sample encode an identical CDR3. V is TRBV27 and J is TRBJ1-5; TRBD1 might be the D (5 bases). This CDR3 is built from 14 residues. The germline CDR1 and CDR2 sequences are MNHEY and SMNVEV (reference sequence). Trimming shortened V by 7 bases and J by 0 bases, and 10 bases separated the two germline ends. The CDR3, as DNA: TGTGCCAGCACCCCCGGGGGTAGCAATCAGCCCCAGCATTTT. Its protein is CASTPGGSNQPQHF.

The chain couples TRBV4-1 to TRBJ2-7; 7 bases agree with TRBD1. V lost 3 bases to trimming and J lost 2 bases; unmatched junction nucleotides: 10. Germline loops: CDR1 MGHRA, CDR2 YSYEKL. The CDR3 consists of 16 residues. DNA for the CDR3: TGCGCCAGCAGCCAGGACAGACAGGGTGGCCCCTACGAGCAGTACTTC. Protein: CASSQDRQGGPYEQYF.

This clone occurred once. DNA of the CDR3: TGTGCCAGCGAGGGGGAGGGAAACAATGAGCAGTTCTTC. It yields the protein CASEGEGNNEQFF. The chain has TRBV2 and TRBJ2-1, with a tentative D call TRBD2 (7 bases). The CDR3 runs to 13 residues. Germline V gene sequence: CDR1 SNHLY, CDR2 FYNNEI. Trimming shortened V by 8 bases and J by 5 bases, and 13 bases separated the two germline ends.

The genes are TRBV19 and TRBJ2-1; TRBD2 matches at 11 bases. V was clipped by 5 bases and J by 0 bases; unmatched bases: 3. Per the germline V gene, CDR1 is LNHDA and CDR2 is SQIVND (reference sequence). This CDR3 comprises 16 residues. CDR3 sequence: CASSAGTSGSYNEQFF. Written as DNA, the CDR3 is TGTGCCAGTAGTGCCGGGACTAGCGGCTCCTACAATGAGCAGTTCTTC.

The chain couples TRBV29-1 to TRBJ2-7; no clear D. The germline gives CDR1 SQVTM, CDR2 ANQGSEA. The CDR3 contains 12 residues. With 4 bases removed from V and 0 bases from J, the gap between germline ends came to 7 bases. This CDR3 reads CSVGLDSYEQYF. The CDR3 coding sequence is TGCAGCGTTGGACTTGACTCCTACGAGCAGTACTTC.

Details on this clone: Other DNA variants within this sample encode the same CDR3. The rearrangement uses TRBV27 and TRBJ2-1; D might be TRBD2 (6 bases). Trimming cost V 4 bases and J 8 bases, with 9 bases left between them. In germline, CDR1 is MNHEY, CDR2 SMNVEV (reference sequence). This CDR3 region has 12 residues. As DNA, the CDR3 is TGTGCCAGCAGTTCCTCGGGGGATGAGCAGTTCTTC. This gives the protein CASSSSGDEQFF.

This sequence joins TRBV4-1 and TRBJ1-1; maybe TRBD1 (6 bases). V dropped 2 bases and J dropped 1 base, with 8 bases sitting between them. CDR1 and CDR2 (germline): MGHRA, YSYEKL. The CDR3 consists of 14 residues. The CDR3 sequence: CASSQRGQNTEAFF. The CDR3 DNA reads TGCGCCAGCAGCCAACGGGGACAGAACACTGAAGCTTTCTTT.

The chain carries TRBV7-7 and TRBJ2-7; 7 bases are a match to TRBD1. Unmatched junction bases numbered 5, after V lost 1 base and J lost 8 bases. There are 13 residues in the CDR3. Germline CDR1 reads SSHAT; CDR2 reads FNYEAQ (reference sequence). The CDR3 here is CASSLGIQGKQYF. The DNA of the CDR3 is TGTGCCAGCAGCTTAGGGATACAGGGGAAGCAGTACTTC.

The V gene is TRBV29-1, the J gene TRBJ2-2; D remains unclear. The CDR3 covers 11 residues. From germline, CDR1 is SQVTM and CDR2 ANQGSEA. V gave up 5 bases and J gave up 3 bases, with 4 bases separating them. This CDR3 reads CSVWYTGELFF. Here the CDR3 DNA reads TGCAGCGTTTGGTACACCGGGGAGCTGTTTTTT.

The J gene is TRBJ2-2, the V gene TRBV14; 8 bases fit TRBD1. With V trimmed by 6 bases and J by 7 bases, 10 bases remained unmatched. CDR1 is SGHDN and CDR2 is FVKESK in the germline V gene. CDR3 length: 15 residues. The CDR3 loop is CASSRTGYYSGELFF. In nucleotides, the CDR3 is TGTGCCAGCAGTCGGACAGGGTATTATAGCGGGGAGCTGTTTTTT.

This chain joins TRBV23-1 and TRBJ2-7, with TRBD1 identical over 10 bases. TRBV23-1 is given ORF status, its function remaining uncertain. The J segment lost 5 bases and the V segment lost 6 bases, leaving 10 bases of the junction unmatched. The CDR3 totals 15 residues. The DNA for the CDR3 is TGCGCCAGCAGCCGGGACAGGGGATTATATGACGAGCAGTACTTC. Its translation is CASSRDRGLYDEQYF.

This clone was counted once. The V call is TRBV28, the J call TRBJ2-3, with D perhaps TRBD2 (6 bases). The CDR3 length is 15 residues. V shed 6 bases and J shed 5 bases, with 18 bases lying between them. Germline V lookup: CDR1 MDHEN, CDR2 SYDVKM. The CDR3 DNA is TGTGCCAGCAGCACTTCTAGCGTTGTTTTAGATACGCAGTATTTT. Its protein product is CASSTSSVVLDTQYF.

The chain has TRBV27 and TRBJ2-3, with D possibly TRBD2 on 5 matching bases. V was cut by 8 bases and J by 6 bases, with 9 bases left in between. This CDR3 is built from 11 residues. Germline CDR1 is MNHEY and CDR2 is SMNVEV (reference sequence). DNA of the CDR3: TGTGCCAGCGCGAGAGGGGATACGCAGTATTTT. Translating gives CASARGDTQYF.

J is TRBJ1-1 and V is TRBV29-1; D call uncertain. V lost 5 bases and J 0 bases, leaving 10 bases between the germline ends. The germline CDR1 and CDR2 sequences are SQVTM and ANQGSEA. CDR3 length: 13 amino acids. The CDR3, as DNA: TGCAGCGTTTATATAGATATGAACACTGAAGCTTTCTTT. This sequence encodes CSVYIDMNTEAFF. Based on the CDR3 plus reference TRBV29-1 and TRBJ1-1, the full variable domain is SAVISQKPSRDICQRGTSLTIQCQVDSQVTMMFWYRQQPGQSLTLIATANQGSEATYESGFVIDKFPISRPNLTFSTLTVSNMSPEDSSIYLCSVYIDMNTEAFFGQGTRLTVV.

The genes are TRBV7-9 and TRBJ2-7, with 9 bases matching TRBD2. The CDR3 runs to 14 residues. The ends lost 5 bases at V and 4 bases at J; junction bases unmatched: 6. Germline CDR1 is SEHNR and CDR2 is FQNEAQ (reference sequence). CDR3 nucleotides: TGTGCCAGCAGCCCAGCGGGAGGACCATACGAGCAGTACTTC. This codes for CASSPAGGPYEQYF.

This sequence joins TRBV9 and TRBJ2-1; 8 positions match TRBD2. Germline lookup yields CDR1 SGDLS and CDR2 YYNGEE. The CDR3 is made up of 14 amino acids. Trimming cost V 3 bases and J 5 bases; bases outside gene matches: 4. CDR3 bases: TGTGCCAGCAGCGAGAGCGGGAGCCACAATGAGCAGTTCTTC. Protein product: CASSESGSHNEQFF.

This clone was counted a single time. The chain has TRBV29-1 and TRBJ2-1; D uncertain. The V and J ends lost 4 bases and 0 bases respectively, with 7 bases between them. The germline V gene encodes CDR1 SQVTM and CDR2 ANQGSEA. CDR3 size: 13 residues. The CDR3: CSVVLSSYNEQFF. CDR3 in DNA: TGCAGCGTTGTGTTAAGCTCCTACAATGAGCAGTTCTTC.

The V and J genes are TRBV4-1 and TRBJ2-7; TRBD2 might be the D (7 bases). V lost 0 bases and J lost 4, with 22 bases in between. The CDR3 covers 18 residues. CDR1 is MGHRA, CDR2 YSYEKL, per germline. CDR3 sequence reads: CASSQDVRGGGVVYEQYF. CDR3 DNA sequence: TGCGCCAGCAGCCAAGATGTAAGAGGGGGAGGGGTGGTTTACGAGCAGTACTTC.

The table lists this clone with a few counts. The CDR3 here is CASSLAVVGLSTGELFF. CDR3 DNA: TGTGCCAGCAGCTTAGCGGTTGTGGGCCTAAGCACCGGGGAGCTGTTTTTT. The J gene is TRBJ2-2, the V gene TRBV11-2; D is ambiguous. CDR1 and CDR2 from the germline V gene are SGHAT and FQNNGV. CDR3 length equals 17 residues. Trimming removed 1 base at V and 4 bases at J, with 16 bases between. Based on the CDR3 plus reference TRBV11-2 and TRBJ2-2, the full variable domain is EAGVAQSPRYKIIEKRQSVAFWCNPISGHATLYWYQQILGQGPKLLIQFQNNGVVDDSQLPKDRFSAERLKGVDSTLKIQPAKLEDSAVYLCASSLAVVGLSTGELFFGEGSRLTVL.

The V gene is TRBV27, the J gene TRBJ1-2; no clear D gene. Germline assignment: CDR1 MNHEY and CDR2 SMNVEV (reference sequence). Between the trimmed V and J ends, which lost 1 base and 6 bases, there was a span of 21 bases. CDR3 size: 17 residues. The CDR3 region has the DNA TGTGCCAGCAGTTTATTCCCCCGCGTTGAGGGTTTGGATGGCTACACCTTC. Amino acid sequence: CASSLFPRVEGLDGYTF.

The V gene is TRBV15, the J gene TRBJ1-3, with a possible D match to TRBD1 (5 bases). Trimming pared 8 bases from V and 0 bases from J, leaving 14 bases between. CDR1 and CDR2 from the germline V gene are LNHNV and YYDKDF (reference sequence). This CDR3 is 15 amino acids long. This chain's CDR3 is CATRWGRGSGNTIYF. The CDR3 DNA is TGTGCCACCCGGTGGGGCCGGGGCTCTGGAAACACCATATATTTT.

The rearrangement joins TRBV18 to TRBJ2-7; D is unresolved. Germline assignment: CDR1 KGHSH and CDR2 LQKENI. The CDR3 loop spans 11 amino acids. The V gene lost 6 bases and the J gene lost 6 bases, with 9 bases spanning the gap. The CDR3 protein is CASSQDREQYF. In DNA, the CDR3 is TGTGCCAGCTCCCAGGACCGCGAGCAGTACTTC.